The clone carrying this T cell receptor (beta chain) was counted between two and nine times. Antigen unknown. This sample stems from a study of cytomegalovirus exposure and HLA in healthy donors. Study overall: One earlier analysis, a look at 150 million to 200 million T cells, found almost 120 million unique TCR beta sequences. Points from the study as a whole: There were under 200 TCR beta chains listed as cytomegalovirus-associated. Most CMV-associated TCR beta chains were later found to appear HLA-restricted. Follow-up analysis later connected one missense variant in DCLRE1C with trimming of TCR beta V- and J-genes.

Germline V gene data show CDR1 as SGHRS and CDR2 as YFSETQ. The J segment lost 2 bases and the V segment lost 0 bases, leaving 4 bases of the junction unmatched. The CDR3 runs to 15 residues. Amplification used 60 Vbeta primers and 13 Jbeta primers. Sequencing used immunoSEQ multiplex PCR; TCRdb keeps in-frame clones, though not all of them. Of about 130,000 clones listed, approximately 85% are singletons. The sample consisted of PBMCs. This clonotype was obtained from a woman in her 30s in good health and CMV-seropositive. The gene calls are TRBV5-1 and TRBJ2-7; TRBD2 matches at 8 bases. The CDR3 is CASSLAAAGAYEQYF. The CDR3 bases are TGCGCCAGCAGCTTGGCCGCAGCGGGGGCCTACGAGCAGTACTTC. The full variable domain, rest sourced from reference TRBV5-1 and TRBJ2-7, is KAGVTQTPRYLIKTRGQQVTLSCSPISGHRSVSWYQQTPGQGLQFLFEYFSETQRNKGNFPGRFSGRQFSNSRSEMNVSTLELGDSALYLCASSLAAAGAYEQYFGPGTRLTVT.